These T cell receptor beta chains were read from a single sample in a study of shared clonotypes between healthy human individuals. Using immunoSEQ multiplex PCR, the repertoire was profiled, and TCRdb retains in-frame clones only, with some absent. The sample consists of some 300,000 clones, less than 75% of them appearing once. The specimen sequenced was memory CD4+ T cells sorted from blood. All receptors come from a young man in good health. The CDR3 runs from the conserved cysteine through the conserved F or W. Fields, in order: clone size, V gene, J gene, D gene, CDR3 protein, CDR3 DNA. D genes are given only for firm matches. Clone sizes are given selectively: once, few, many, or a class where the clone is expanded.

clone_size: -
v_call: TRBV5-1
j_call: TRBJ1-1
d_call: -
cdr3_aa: CASSSSPGSTAEAFF
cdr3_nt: TGCGCCAGCAGCTCCTCCCCGGGATCAACTGCTGAAGCTTTCTTT

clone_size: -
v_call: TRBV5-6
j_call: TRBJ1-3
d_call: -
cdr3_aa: CASSFRAPTSGNTIYF
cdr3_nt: TGTGCCAGCAGCTTCCGGGCTCCTACCTCTGGAAACACCATATATTTT

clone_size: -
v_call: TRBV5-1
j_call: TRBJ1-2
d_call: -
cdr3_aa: CASSLAGDSIGGYTF
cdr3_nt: TGCGCCAGCAGCTTAGCGGGGGACTCGATTGGTGGCTACACCTTC

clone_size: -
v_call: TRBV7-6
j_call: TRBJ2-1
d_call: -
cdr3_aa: CASSLVLRGGLDEQFF
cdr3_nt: TGTGCCAGCAGCTTAGTGCTCAGGGGTGGATTGGATGAGCAGTTCTTC

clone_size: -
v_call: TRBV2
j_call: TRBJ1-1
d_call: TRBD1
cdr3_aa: CASSEALQGATEAFF
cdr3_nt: TGTGCCAGCAGTGAAGCGCTTCAGGGGGCGACTGAAGCTTTCTTT

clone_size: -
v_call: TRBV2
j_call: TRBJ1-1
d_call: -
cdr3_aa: CASSDDTEAFF
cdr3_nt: TGTGCCAGCAGCGACGACACTGAAGCTTTCTTT

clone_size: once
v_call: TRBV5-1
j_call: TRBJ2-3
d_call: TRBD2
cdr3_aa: CASSLGTGGKADTQYF
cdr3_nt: TGCGCCAGCAGCTTGGGTACGGGGGGAAAGGCAGATACGCAGTATTTT

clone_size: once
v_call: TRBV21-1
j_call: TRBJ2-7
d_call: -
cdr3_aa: CASSKVEGSYEQYF
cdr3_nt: TGTGCCAGCAGTAAGGTGGAGGGTTCCTACGAGCAGTACTTC

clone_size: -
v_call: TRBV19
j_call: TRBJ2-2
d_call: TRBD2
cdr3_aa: CASEAGVTGELFF
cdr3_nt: TGTGCCAGTGAAGCGGGGGTCACCGGGGAGCTGTTTTTT

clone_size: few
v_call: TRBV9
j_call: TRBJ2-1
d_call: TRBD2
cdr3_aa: CASSGLLAGVGNEQFF
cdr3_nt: TGTGCCAGCAGCGGATTACTAGCGGGAGTTGGCAATGAGCAGTTCTTC

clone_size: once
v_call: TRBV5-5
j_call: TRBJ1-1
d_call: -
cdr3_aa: CASSLVPGYTEAFF
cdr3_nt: TGTGCCAGCAGCTTGGTCCCCGGATACACTGAAGCTTTCTTT

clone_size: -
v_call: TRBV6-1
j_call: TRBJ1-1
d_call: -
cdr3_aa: CASRDNTEAFF
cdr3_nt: TGTGCCAGCCGGGACAACACTGAAGCTTTCTTT

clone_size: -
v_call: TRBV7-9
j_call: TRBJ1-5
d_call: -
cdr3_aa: CASAHLRDQPQHF
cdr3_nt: TGTGCCAGCGCCCACCTCCGGGATCAGCCCCAGCATTTT

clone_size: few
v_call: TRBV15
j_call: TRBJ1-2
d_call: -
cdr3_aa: CATSRGGAVRGYTF
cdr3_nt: TGTGCCACCAGCAGAGGGGGGGCGGTCCGCGGCTACACCTTC

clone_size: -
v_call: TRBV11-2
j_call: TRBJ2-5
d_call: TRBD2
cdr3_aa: CASSRGALAGGGETQYF
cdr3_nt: TGTGCCAGCAGCAGGGGGGCCCTAGCGGGAGGAGGCGAGACCCAGTACTTC